Below are 13 T cell receptor beta chains sequenced from a single sample in a study of CD8+CD57+ T cells in acquired aplastic anemia. Genomic DNA served as template for TCR beta VDJ and CDR3 profiling. MiXCR, applied by TCRdb to the reads, yields one record per CDR3 protein. The sample contains about 210,000 distinct CDR3 sequences, 61% of which appear only once. Sequenced material: sorted CD4+, CD8+, or CD8+CD57+ T cells (not recorded which) from PBMCs. The source of these receptors is a human donor in good health.

V and J are TRBV7-8 and TRBJ2-1; 8 bases align to TRBD2. V lost 1 base and J lost 4; bases outside the gene matches: 3. CDR1 is SGHVS and CDR2 is FQNEAQ in the germline V gene. The CDR3 spans 15 residues. The CDR3 reads CASSLVLAGYNEQFF. The CDR3 coding sequence is TGTGCCAGCAGCTTAGTCCTAGCGGGTTACAATGAGCAGTTCTTC.

The chain employs TRBV2 and TRBJ1-6, with D unresolved. This CDR3 contains 12 residues. Trimming cost V 4 bases and J 8 bases, with 6 bases left between them. Germline V gene lookup returns CDR1 SNHLY and CDR2 FYNNEI. CDR3 in amino acids: CASSVVHSPLHF. The DNA for the CDR3 is TGTGCCAGCAGTGTTGTCCATTCACCCCTCCACTTT.

The chain recombines TRBV4-3 with TRBJ2-2, with TRBD2 matching over 9 bases. From germline, CDR1 is LGHNA and CDR2 YSLEER. V lost 2 bases and J lost 5; bases outside the gene matches: 6. This CDR3 has 16 amino acids. The CDR3 coding sequence is TGCGCCAGCAGCCAACCAGCGGGAGGCGGGACCGGGGAGCTGTTTTTT. It codes for CASSQPAGGGTGELFF.

The V call is TRBV7-6, the J call TRBJ2-1; D unclear. The CDR3 has 17 amino acids. In germline, CDR1 is SGHVS, CDR2 FNYEAQ. V lost 5 bases to trimming and J lost 0 bases, with 17 bases between them. CDR3 region: CASSQPDTPSSYNEQFF. CDR3 bases: TGTGCCAGCAGCCAACCAGACACGCCGAGCTCCTACAATGAGCAGTTCTTC. Combining the CDR3 with reference TRBV7-6 and TRBJ2-1 gives the whole variable domain GAGVSQSPRYKVTKRGQDVALRCDPISGHVSLYWYRQALGQGPEFLTYFNYEAQQDKSGLPNDRFSAERPEGSISTLTIQRTEQRDSAMYRCASSQPDTPSSYNEQFFGPGTRLTVL.

As regards this clonotype: With a much larger clone just one base away, this may be a read error. V usage is TRBV4-3 and J usage is TRBJ1-1, with D hard to call. The length of the CDR3 is 15 residues. V shed 7 bases and J shed 1 base, with 16 bases lying between them. Germline V gene sequence: CDR1 LGHNA, CDR2 YSLEER. CDR3 DNA: TGCGCCAGCACCCTGGGTCTGGAAACGAACACTGAAGCTTTCTTT. Translated, it gives CASTLGLETNTEAFF.

The chain combines TRBV2 with TRBJ2-7; possibly TRBD1 for D (6 bases). CDR1 and CDR2 (germline): SNHLY, FYNNEI. The length of the CDR3 is 14 residues. V was pared by 3 bases and J by 3 bases, with 12 bases between. The CDR3 bases are TGTGCCAGCAGTGAGGGCAGGGGACACTACGAGCAGTACTTC. It encodes CASSEGRGHYEQYF.

Comments on this clonotype: An end of the junction differs from the germline gene, which may be a read error. The genes are TRBV6-5 and TRBJ2-5; D may be TRBD2 (6 bases). There are 11 residues in the CDR3. In germline, CDR1 is MNHEY, CDR2 SVGAGI. CDR3 DNA sequence: TGTGCCAGCAGTTACGGAGGCGGGATTTCATTC. Protein sequence: CASSYGGGISF.

This clonotype was detected once. The chain joins TRBV7-2 to TRBJ1-1; 8 bases align to TRBD1. The CDR3 runs to 11 residues. Looked up from germline, CDR1 is SGHTA and CDR2 is FQGNSA. With 9 bases clipped from V and 10 bases from J, the junction kept 7 bases outside the gene matches. The CDR3 nucleotides are TGTGCCAGTAGTAAAACAGGGGGAGCTTTCTTT. Its protein product is CASSKTGGAFF.

The chain links TRBV19 to TRBJ2-7; D not certain. Germline values: CDR1 LNHDA, CDR2 SQIVND (reference sequence). The CDR3 consists of 14 residues. Between the trimmed V and J ends, which lost 2 bases and 2 bases, there was a span of 10 bases. This CDR3 is CASSISLTAYEQYF. CDR3 sequence (DNA): TGTGCCAGTAGTATATCGTTGACGGCCTACGAGCAGTACTTC.

The table lists this clonotype with many counts. The chain recombines TRBV7-6 with TRBJ2-2; 8 bases are a match to TRBD1. The junction had 17 bases not matched to a gene; V was cut back by 5 bases and J by 0 bases. The CDR3 has 20 amino acids. CDR1 is SGHVS and CDR2 is FNYEAQ in the germline V gene. The CDR3 region has the DNA TGTGCCAGCAGCATCCTAGCCTTAGGAGGGACAGGACCGAACACCGGGGAGCTGTTTTTT. Translating it yields CASSILALGGTGPNTGELFF.

The chain recombines TRBV7-2 with TRBJ2-5, with TRBD1 identical over 11 bases. This CDR3 comprises 16 residues. The germline V gene has CDR1 SGHTA and CDR2 FQGNSA. The V and J ends lost 2 bases and 4 bases, in that order; junction bases with no gene match: 6. The CDR3 DNA follows: TGTGCCAGCAGCTTACAAGGACAGGGGGCACGAGAGACCCAGTACTTC. It encodes CASSLQGQGARETQYF. The variable domain in full, with the rest retrieved from reference TRBV7-2 and TRBJ2-5, is GAGVSQSPSNKVTEKGKDVELRCDPISGHTALYWYRQSLGQGLEFLIYFQGNSAPDKSGLPSDRFSAERTGGSVSTLTIQRTQQEDSAVYLCASSLQGQGARETQYFGPGTRLLVL.

This clonotype was detected many times. One end of the junction fails to match germline, which may point to a read error. The CDR3 coding sequence is TGTGCTAGCAGCTTAGGACTGGACTCCTACAATGAGCAGTTCTTC. Its protein is CASSLGLDSYNEQFF. The chain couples TRBV7-7 to TRBJ2-1, with D perhaps matching TRBD2 (5 bases). CDR3 size: 15 residues. CDR1 is SSHAT, CDR2 FNYEAQ, per germline (reference sequence).

Comments on this clonotype: One end of the junction varies from germline; a read error may be responsible. The chain links TRBV20-1 to TRBJ1-2; D remains ambiguous. Germline-derived CDR1 and CDR2 are DFQATT and SNEGSKA (reference sequence). CDR3 length: 13 amino acids. DNA of the CDR3: TGCAGTGCTAGACCCACGGGCCTCTATGGCCACACCTTC. Translation: CSARPTGLYGHTF.